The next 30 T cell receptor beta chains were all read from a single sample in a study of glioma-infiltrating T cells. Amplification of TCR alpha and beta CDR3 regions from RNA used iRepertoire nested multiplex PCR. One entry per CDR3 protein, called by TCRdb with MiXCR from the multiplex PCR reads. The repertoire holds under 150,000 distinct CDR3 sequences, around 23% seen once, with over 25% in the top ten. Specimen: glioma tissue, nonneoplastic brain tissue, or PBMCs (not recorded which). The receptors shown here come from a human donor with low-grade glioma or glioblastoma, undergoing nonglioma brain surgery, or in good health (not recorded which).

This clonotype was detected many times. Here the CDR3 DNA reads TGTGCCACCAGTGAAGGGAGCGCAGATACGCAGTATTTT. Translated: CATSEGSADTQYF. This chain connects TRBV24-1 to TRBJ2-3; possible D gene TRBD2, 5 bases. CDR1 is KGHDR, CDR2 SFDVKD, per germline. CDR3 length equals 13 residues. Trimming removed 4 bases from V and 4 bases from J, with 8 bases in between.

The CDR3 nucleotides are TGCGCCAGCAGTGGTCCGGGGGCGAACACTGAAGCTTTCTTT. It codes for CASSGPGANTEAFF. This chain links TRBV10-1 with TRBJ1-1; D may be TRBD1 (6 bases). The V gene's germline CDR1 is WNHNN and CDR2 SYGVQD (reference sequence). Trimming removed 4 bases from V and 1 base from J, with 10 bases in between. The CDR3 extends over 14 amino acids.

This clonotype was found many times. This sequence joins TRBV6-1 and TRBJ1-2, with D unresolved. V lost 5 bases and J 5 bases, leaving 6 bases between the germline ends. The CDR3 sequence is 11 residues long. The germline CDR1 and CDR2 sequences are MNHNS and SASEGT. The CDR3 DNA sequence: TGTGCCAGCAGTCCCCAATATGGCTACACCTTC. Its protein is CASSPQYGYTF.

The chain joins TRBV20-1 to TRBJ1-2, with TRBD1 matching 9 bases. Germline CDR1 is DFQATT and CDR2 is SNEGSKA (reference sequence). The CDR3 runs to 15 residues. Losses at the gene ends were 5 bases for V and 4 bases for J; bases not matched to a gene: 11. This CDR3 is CSADPSTGGIYGYTF. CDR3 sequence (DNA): TGCAGTGCTGACCCCTCGACAGGGGGGATCTATGGCTACACCTTC.

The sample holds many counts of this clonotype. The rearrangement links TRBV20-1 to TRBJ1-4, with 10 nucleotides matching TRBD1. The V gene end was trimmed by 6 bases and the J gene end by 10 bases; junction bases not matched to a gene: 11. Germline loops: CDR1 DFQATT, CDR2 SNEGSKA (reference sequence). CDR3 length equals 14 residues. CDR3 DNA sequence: TGCAGTGCCCACCGGGACAGGGGCCTTGGAAAACTGTTTTTT. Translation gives CSAHRDRGLGKLFF.

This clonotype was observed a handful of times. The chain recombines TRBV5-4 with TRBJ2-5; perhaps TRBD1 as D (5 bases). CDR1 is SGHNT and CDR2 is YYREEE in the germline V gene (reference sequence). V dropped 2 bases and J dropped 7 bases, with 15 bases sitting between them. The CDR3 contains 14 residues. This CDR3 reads CASSFGKPQGTQYF. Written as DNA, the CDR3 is TGTGCCAGCAGCTTTGGGAAGCCCCAGGGGACCCAGTACTTC.

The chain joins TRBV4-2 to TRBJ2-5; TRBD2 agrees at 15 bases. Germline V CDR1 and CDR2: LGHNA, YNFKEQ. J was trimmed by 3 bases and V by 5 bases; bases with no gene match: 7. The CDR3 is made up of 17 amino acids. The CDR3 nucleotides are TGTGCCAGCAGCTCCCGGACTAGCGGGGGGGCAGAAGAGACCCAGTACTTC. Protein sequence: CASSSRTSGGAEETQYF.

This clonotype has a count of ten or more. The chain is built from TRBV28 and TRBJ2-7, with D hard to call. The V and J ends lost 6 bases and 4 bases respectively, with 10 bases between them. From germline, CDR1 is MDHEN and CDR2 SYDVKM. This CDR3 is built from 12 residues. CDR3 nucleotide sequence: TGTGCCAGCAGCTCACGTAAATACGAGCAGTACGTC. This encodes CASSSRKYEQYV.

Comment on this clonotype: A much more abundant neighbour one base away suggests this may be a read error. The CDR3 nucleotides read TGTGCCAGCAGTTGGACAAGATCCTCCGATCAGCCCCAGCATTTT. Protein sequence: CASSWTRSSDQPQHF. This chain uses TRBV6-1 with TRBJ1-5; D might be TRBD1 (5 bases). The germline V gene has CDR1 MNHNS and CDR2 SASEGT. CDR3 length: 15 amino acids. V was pared by 5 bases and J by 5 bases, with 16 bases between.

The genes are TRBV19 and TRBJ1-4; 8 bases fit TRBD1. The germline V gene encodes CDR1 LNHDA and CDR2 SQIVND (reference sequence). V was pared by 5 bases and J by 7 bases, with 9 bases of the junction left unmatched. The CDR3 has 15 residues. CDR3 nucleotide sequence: TGTGCCAGTAGTCCCGGACAGGGCTGGACTGAAAAACTGTTTTTT. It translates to CASSPGQGWTEKLFF.

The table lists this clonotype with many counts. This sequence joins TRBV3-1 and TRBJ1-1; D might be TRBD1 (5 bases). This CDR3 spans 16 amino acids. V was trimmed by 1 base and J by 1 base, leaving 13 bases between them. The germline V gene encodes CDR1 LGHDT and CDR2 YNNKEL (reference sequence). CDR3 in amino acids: CASSQGRGDPNTEAFF. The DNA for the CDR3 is TGTGCCAGCAGCCAAGGACGGGGGGATCCGAACACTGAAGCTTTCTTT.

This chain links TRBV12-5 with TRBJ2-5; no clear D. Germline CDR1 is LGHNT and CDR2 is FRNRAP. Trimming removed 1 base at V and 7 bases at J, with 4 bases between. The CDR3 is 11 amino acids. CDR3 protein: CASGLGRTQYF. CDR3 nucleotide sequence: TGTGCTAGTGGTTTGGGCAGGACCCAGTACTTC.

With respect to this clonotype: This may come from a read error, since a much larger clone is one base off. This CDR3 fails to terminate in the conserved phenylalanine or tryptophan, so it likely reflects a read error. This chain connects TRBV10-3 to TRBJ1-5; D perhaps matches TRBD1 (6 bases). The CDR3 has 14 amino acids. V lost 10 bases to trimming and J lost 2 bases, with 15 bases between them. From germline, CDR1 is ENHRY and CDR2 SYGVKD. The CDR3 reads CASRMTGGNQPQHL. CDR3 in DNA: TGTGCCAGCAGGATGACAGGCGGCAATCAGCCCCAGCATCTT.

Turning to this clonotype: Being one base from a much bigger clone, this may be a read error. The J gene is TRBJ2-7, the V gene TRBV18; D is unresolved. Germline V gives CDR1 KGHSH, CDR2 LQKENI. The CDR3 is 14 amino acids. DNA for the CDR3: TGTGCCTGCTCACCAGCAGTTCTCTCCTACGAGCAGTACGTC. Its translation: CACSPAVLSYEQYV.

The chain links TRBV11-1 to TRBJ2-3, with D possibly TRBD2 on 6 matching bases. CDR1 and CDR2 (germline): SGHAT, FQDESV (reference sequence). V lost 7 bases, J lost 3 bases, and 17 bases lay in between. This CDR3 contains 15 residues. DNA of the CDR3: TGTGCCAGCACCCCGGGCGGGGAGAGAACAGATACGCAGTATTTT. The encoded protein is CASTPGGERTDTQYF.

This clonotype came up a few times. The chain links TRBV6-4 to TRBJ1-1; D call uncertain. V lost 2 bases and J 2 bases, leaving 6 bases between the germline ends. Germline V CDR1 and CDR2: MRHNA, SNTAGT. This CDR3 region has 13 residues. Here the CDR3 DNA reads TGTGCCAGCAGTGACGGGAGAAACACTGAAGCTTTCTTT. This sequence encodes CASSDGRNTEAFF.

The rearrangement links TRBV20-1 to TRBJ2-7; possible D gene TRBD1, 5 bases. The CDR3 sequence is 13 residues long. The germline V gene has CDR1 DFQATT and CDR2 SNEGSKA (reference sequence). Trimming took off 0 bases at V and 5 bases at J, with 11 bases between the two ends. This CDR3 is CSAREGPGDEQYV. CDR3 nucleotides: TGCAGTGCTAGAGAGGGGCCCGGTGACGAGCAGTACGTC.

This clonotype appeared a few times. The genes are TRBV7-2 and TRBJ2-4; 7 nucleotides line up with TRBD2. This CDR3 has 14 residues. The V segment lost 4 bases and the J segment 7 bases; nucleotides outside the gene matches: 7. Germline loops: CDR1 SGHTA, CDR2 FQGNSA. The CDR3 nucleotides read TGTGCCAGCAGCTCGACAGTGCGGGAGAACATTCAGTACTTC. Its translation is CASSSTVRENIQYF.

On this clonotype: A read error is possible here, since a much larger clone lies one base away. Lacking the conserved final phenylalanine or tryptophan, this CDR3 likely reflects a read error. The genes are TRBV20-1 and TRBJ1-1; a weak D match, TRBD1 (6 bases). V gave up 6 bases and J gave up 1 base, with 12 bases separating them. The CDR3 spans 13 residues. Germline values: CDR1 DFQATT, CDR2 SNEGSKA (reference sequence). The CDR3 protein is CSAFRDTNTEAFL. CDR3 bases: TGCAGTGCCTTCCGGGACACGAACACTGAAGCTTTCCTT.

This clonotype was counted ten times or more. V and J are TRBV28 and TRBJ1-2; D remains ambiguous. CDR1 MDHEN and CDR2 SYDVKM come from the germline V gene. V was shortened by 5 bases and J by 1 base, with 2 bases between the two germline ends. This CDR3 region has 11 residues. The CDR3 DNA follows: TGTGCCAGCAGTGTTAACTATGGCTACACCTTC. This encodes CASSVNYGYTF.

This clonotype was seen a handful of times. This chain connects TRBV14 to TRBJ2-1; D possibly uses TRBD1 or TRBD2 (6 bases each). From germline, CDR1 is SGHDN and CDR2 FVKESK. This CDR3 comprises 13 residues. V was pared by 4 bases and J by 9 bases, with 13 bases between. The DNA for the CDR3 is TGTGCCAGCAGCCGGACCTCGGGGGCTGAGCAGTTCTTC. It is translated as CASSRTSGAEQFF.

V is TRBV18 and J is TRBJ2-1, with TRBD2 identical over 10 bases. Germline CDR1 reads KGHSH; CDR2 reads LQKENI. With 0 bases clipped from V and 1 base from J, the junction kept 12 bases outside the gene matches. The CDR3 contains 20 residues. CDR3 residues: CASSPPFSAGGPRSYNEQFF. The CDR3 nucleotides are TGTGCCAGCTCACCACCTTTCTCAGCGGGGGGGCCTCGATCCTACAATGAGCAGTTCTTC.

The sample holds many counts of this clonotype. The chain's CDR3 is CASSRAGRDGYTF. The CDR3 DNA sequence: TGCGCCAGCAGCCGGGCGGGGAGGGACGGCTACACCTTC. V gene TRBV4-1 combines with J gene TRBJ1-2, with D possibly matching TRBD1 (5 bases). This CDR3 has 13 amino acids. Trimming removed 4 bases at V and 8 bases at J, with 14 bases between. CDR1 MGHRA and CDR2 YSYEKL come from the germline V gene.

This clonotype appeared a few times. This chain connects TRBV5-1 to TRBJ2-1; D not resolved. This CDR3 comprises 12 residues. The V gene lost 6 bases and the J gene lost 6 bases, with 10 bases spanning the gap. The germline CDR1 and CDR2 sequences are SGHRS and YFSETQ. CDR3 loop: CASKFTGNEQFF. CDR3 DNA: TGCGCCAGCAAGTTTACCGGCAATGAGCAGTTCTTC.

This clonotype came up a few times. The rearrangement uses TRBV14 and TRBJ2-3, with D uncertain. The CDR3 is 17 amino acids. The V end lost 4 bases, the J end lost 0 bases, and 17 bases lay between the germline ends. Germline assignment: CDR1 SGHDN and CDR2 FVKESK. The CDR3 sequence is CASSPGRWRSSTDTQYF. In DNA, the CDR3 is TGTGCCAGCAGCCCCGGTCGGTGGCGGTCTAGCACAGATACGCAGTATTTT.

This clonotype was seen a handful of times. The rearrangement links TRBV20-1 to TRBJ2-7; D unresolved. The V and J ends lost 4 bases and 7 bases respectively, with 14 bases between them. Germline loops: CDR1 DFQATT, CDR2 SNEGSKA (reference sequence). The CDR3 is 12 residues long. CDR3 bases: TGCAGTGCTAAAGGCGCCCCGAGAGAGCAGTACGTC. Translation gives CSAKGAPREQYV.

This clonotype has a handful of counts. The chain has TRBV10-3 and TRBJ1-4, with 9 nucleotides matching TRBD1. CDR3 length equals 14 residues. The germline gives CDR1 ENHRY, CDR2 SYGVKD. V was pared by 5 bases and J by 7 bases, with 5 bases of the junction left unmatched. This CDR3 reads CAISPGQGTEKLFF. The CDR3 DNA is TGTGCCATCAGTCCGGGACAGGGAACTGAAAAACTGTTTTTT.

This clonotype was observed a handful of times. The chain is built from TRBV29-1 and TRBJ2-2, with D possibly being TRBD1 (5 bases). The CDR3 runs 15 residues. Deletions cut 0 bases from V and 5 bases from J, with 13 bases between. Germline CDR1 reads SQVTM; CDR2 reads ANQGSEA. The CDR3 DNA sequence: TGCAGCGTTGAAGAGTCCAGGGTACCAACCGGGGAGCTGTTTTTT. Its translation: CSVEESRVPTGELFF.

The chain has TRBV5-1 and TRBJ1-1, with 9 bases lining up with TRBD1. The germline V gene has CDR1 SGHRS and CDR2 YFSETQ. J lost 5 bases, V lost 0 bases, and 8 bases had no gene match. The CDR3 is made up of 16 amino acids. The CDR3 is CASSLGDTGGWTEAFF. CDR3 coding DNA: TGCGCCAGCAGCTTGGGAGATACAGGGGGCTGGACTGAAGCTTTCTTT.

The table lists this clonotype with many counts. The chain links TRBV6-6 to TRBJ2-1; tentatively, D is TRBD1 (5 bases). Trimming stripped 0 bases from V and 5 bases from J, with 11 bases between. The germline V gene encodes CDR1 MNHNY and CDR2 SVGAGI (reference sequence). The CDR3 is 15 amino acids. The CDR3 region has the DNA TGTGCCAGCAGTTACTCAGGTCGGACAAACAATGAGCAGTTCTTC. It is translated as CASSYSGRTNNEQFF.